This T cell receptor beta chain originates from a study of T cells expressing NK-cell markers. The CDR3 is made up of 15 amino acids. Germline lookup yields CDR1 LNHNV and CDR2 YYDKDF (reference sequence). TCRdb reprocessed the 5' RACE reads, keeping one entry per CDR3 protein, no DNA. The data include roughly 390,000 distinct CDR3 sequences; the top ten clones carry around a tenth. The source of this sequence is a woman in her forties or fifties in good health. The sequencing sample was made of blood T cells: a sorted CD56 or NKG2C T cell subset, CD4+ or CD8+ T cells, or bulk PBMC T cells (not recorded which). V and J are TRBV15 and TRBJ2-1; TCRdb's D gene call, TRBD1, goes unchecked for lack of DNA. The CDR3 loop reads CATSRPWDSYNEQFF.